The rows below give T cell receptor beta chains drawn from one sample of a study of cytomegalovirus exposure and HLA in healthy donors. This table comes from immunoSEQ multiplex PCR, and its TCRdb copy is limited to in-frame clones, with some not included. The repertoire includes 200,000 to 300,000 clones, around 90% of them detected once, and approximately 3.1% sits in the top ten. Sequencing input: PBMCs. The receptors shown here come from a woman in her 30s in good health and CMV-seronegative. Both conserved end residues are part of each CDR3. The D gene is left open where the match is weak. Where a row states a size, it is once, few, many or the class of an expanded clone; other rows omit it.

clone size,J gene,D gene,V gene,CDR3 DNA,CDR3 protein
-,TRBJ2-7,-,TRBV2,TGTGCCAGCAGTCCCTTCTCGGCCCCCTACGAGCAGTACTTC,CASSPFSAPYEQYF
-,TRBJ1-5,-,TRBV4-3,TGCGCCAGCAGCCAATCTAGTCAGGGTCAGCCCCAGCATTTT,CASSQSSQGQPQHF
-,TRBJ2-2,TRBD2,TRBV4-3,TGCGCCAGCAGCCAAGAAACGGCGTTAGCGGGCCGCGGAACCGGGGAGCTGTTTTTT,CASSQETALAGRGTGELFF
-,TRBJ2-3,TRBD2,TRBV7-3,TGTGCCAGCAGCCAAACGGGACTAGCGGGAGTAGCAGATACGCAGTATTTT,CASSQTGLAGVADTQYF
once,TRBJ1-2,-,TRBV10-3,TGTGCCATCAGTGGGCAGGGTAATGGCTACACCTTC,CAISGQGNGYTF
-,TRBJ2-1,TRBD1,TRBV9,TGTGCCAGCAGCGTAGTAGCACAGGGGGCCAGCAATGAGCAGTTCTTC,CASSVVAQGASNEQFF
-,TRBJ2-3,-,TRBV7-3,TGTGCCAGCAGCCCTCCGGGGGTACGAGATACGCAGTATTTT,CASSPPGVRDTQYF
-,TRBJ1-2,TRBD1,TRBV2,TGTGCCAGCAGTCCCCGGACAGGGATCTATGGCGGCTACACCTTC,CASSPRTGIYGGYTF
-,TRBJ2-1,-,TRBV7-3,TGTGCCAGCAGGGGACTTAGCCGGCACAATGAGCAGTTCTTC,CASRGLSRHNEQFF
-,TRBJ2-5,-,TRBV7-6,TGTGCCAGCAGCTTAGGAGGGGTGGCCCTTCAAGAGACCCAGTACTTC,CASSLGGVALQETQYF
-,TRBJ2-2,-,TRBV27,TGTGCCAGCAGTTTATACGGACAAAACACCGGGGAGCTGTTTTTT,CASSLYGQNTGELFF
-,TRBJ2-7,-,TRBV27,TGTGCCAGCAGTTTACCCTCCTACGAGCAGTACTTC,CASSLPSYEQYF
-,TRBJ2-5,TRBD1,TRBV11-2,TGTGCCAGCAGCACCGACAGGGGGTTGGAGACCCAGTACTTC,CASSTDRGLETQYF
-,TRBJ1-5,-,TRBV7-3,TGTGCCAGCAGCCTTTCACAGGGACAGCCCCAGCATTTT,CASSLSQGQPQHF
few,TRBJ2-7,TRBD1,TRBV30,TGTGCCTGGGAGACAGGGAACACCTACGAGCAGTACTTC,CAWETGNTYEQYF
-,TRBJ2-5,TRBD2,TRBV28,TGTGCCAGCAGTTTGGGCAGGGAGGGGACCCAGTACTTC,CASSLGREGTQYF
once,TRBJ2-1,-,TRBV4-1,TGCGCCAGCAGCCAAGAGGGAGGAAACAATGAGCAGTTCTTC,CASSQEGGNNEQFF
-,TRBJ2-7,TRBD2,TRBV19,TGTGCCAGTAGTATGGCGGCGGGAGTAGTCGACGAGCAGTACTTC,CASSMAAGVVDEQYF
few,TRBJ1-1,-,TRBV4-1,TGCGCCAGCAGCCAAGCGTGGACGGGTGGGTGGAACACTGAAGCTTTCTTT,CASSQAWTGGWNTEAFF
once,TRBJ2-3,-,TRBV7-2,TGTGCCAGCAGCTTACTTGCAGATACGCAGTATTTT,CASSLLADTQYF
-,TRBJ2-1,-,TRBV27,TGTGCCAGCAGTCCGCTTGGGGCGGGGAAAAGCTCCTACAATGAGCAGTTCTTC,CASSPLGAGKSSYNEQFF
-,TRBJ2-1,-,TRBV28,TGTGCCAGCACCAGAGGGCGGGACTCCTACAATGAGCAGTTCTTC,CASTRGRDSYNEQFF
-,TRBJ2-2,-,TRBV6-6,TGTGCCAGCAGCCCCTCGGAGAACACCGGGGAGCTGTTTTTT,CASSPSENTGELFF
-,TRBJ2-2,TRBD1,TRBV5-6,TGTGCCAGCAGCTTGGAGTTGGACAGGGGGCCCTCCGGGGAGCTGTTTTTT,CASSLELDRGPSGELFF
once,TRBJ2-5,-,TRBV7-7,TGTGCCAGCAGCACCCTAGGGGGAGAGACCCAGTACTTC,CASSTLGGETQYF
-,TRBJ1-4,-,TRBV4-3,TGCGCCAGCAGCCAAGACCCCCCGGGAGGAAAACTGTTTTTT,CASSQDPPGGKLFF
-,TRBJ1-3,-,TRBV4-3,TGCGCCAGCAGCCAAACGACAGCGATTGGAAACACCATATATTTT,CASSQTTAIGNTIYF
-,TRBJ2-7,-,TRBV27,TGTGCCAGCAGTTTATCGTTCGGCTACGAGCAGTACTTC,CASSLSFGYEQYF
-,TRBJ2-5,-,TRBV5-6,TGTGCCAGCAGCTTGGGGGGGCTCGAGACCCAGTACTTC,CASSLGGLETQYF
-,TRBJ1-3,-,TRBV28,TGTGCCAGCAGTTTACCACGCTACCGCTCTGGAAACACCATATATTTT,CASSLPRYRSGNTIYF
-,TRBJ2-3,-,TRBV11-3,TGTGCCAGCAGCAACACAGGGTTTGATACGCAGTATTTT,CASSNTGFDTQYF
-,TRBJ2-4,-,TRBV29-1,TGCAGCGCCCAAGACCCGACCAAAAACATTCAGTACTTC,CSAQDPTKNIQYF
-,TRBJ2-3,-,TRBV7-9,TGTGCCAGCAGCCCCGGCCAGGGAGCAGATACGCAGTATTTT,CASSPGQGADTQYF
once,TRBJ2-3,TRBD1,TRBV6-6,TGTGCCAGCAGTAAGTTTACAGGGGCGGCAGATACGCAGTATTTT,CASSKFTGAADTQYF
-,TRBJ2-1,-,TRBV27,TGTGCCAAAAGCGGTGAGCAGTTCTTC,CAKSGEQFF
-,TRBJ2-7,-,TRBV5-1,TGCGCCAGCAGCGACGCGGGACCAATCTACGAGCAGTACTTC,CASSDAGPIYEQYF
-,TRBJ2-7,-,TRBV5-4,TGTGCCAGCAGCTTAGGAGGGACCCCCTACGAGCAGTACTTC,CASSLGGTPYEQYF
-,TRBJ1-1,-,TRBV9,TGTGCCAGCAGTGTAACTTTTTCAGGCACTGAAGCTTTCTTT,CASSVTFSGTEAFF
-,TRBJ2-7,-,TRBV20-1,TGCAGTGCTAGACAGGGCTACGAGCAGTACTTC,CSARQGYEQYF
-,TRBJ2-5,TRBD1,TRBV29-1,TGCAGCGTTGAAGAGACAGGGGAAGAGACCCAGTACTTC,CSVEETGEETQYF
-,TRBJ2-3,-,TRBV7-8,TGTGCCAGCAGCTTTGGGACGGGCTTCCCAGATACGCAGTATTTT,CASSFGTGFPDTQYF
once,TRBJ2-5,-,TRBV2,TGTGCCAGCAGTGTTTTAGAGACCCAGTACTTC,CASSVLETQYF
-,TRBJ2-1,-,TRBV6-5,TGTGCCAGCAGCTGGGGAGAGAGTGAGCAGTTCTTC,CASSWGESEQFF
-,TRBJ1-1,-,TRBV29-1,TGCAGCGTTGAAGGCCCGGTGAACACTGAAGCTTTCTTT,CSVEGPVNTEAFF
-,TRBJ2-2,-,TRBV4-2,TGTGCCAGCAGCCCCGTCCAAGGGAACACCGGGGAGCTGTTTTTT,CASSPVQGNTGELFF
-,TRBJ2-5,-,TRBV25-1,TGTGCCAGCGGAGAAGGGGGCCAAGAGACCCAGTACTTC,CASGEGGQETQYF
-,TRBJ1-5,-,TRBV5-6,TGTGCCAGCAGCTTCGGCTTATCTAGCAATCAGCCCCAGCATTTT,CASSFGLSSNQPQHF
-,TRBJ2-7,TRBD1,TRBV28,TGTGCCAGCAGTTTATTGGACAGGACCTACGAGCAGTACTTC,CASSLLDRTYEQYF
-,TRBJ2-2,-,TRBV5-4,TGTGCCAGCAGCTCCGGGACTCGAAACACCGGGGAGCTGTTTTTT,CASSSGTRNTGELFF